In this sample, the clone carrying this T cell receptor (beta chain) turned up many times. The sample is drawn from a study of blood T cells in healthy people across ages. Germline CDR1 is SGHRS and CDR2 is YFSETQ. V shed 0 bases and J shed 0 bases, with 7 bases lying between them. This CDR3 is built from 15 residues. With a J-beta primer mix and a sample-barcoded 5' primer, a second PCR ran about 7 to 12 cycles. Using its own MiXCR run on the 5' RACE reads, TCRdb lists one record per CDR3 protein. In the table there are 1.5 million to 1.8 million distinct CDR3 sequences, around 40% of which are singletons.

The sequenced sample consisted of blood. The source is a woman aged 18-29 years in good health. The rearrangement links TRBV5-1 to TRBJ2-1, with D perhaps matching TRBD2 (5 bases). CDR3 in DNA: TGCGCCAGCAGCTTGGGAGGGTTCTCCTACAATGAGCAGTTCTTC. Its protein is CASSLGGFSYNEQFF. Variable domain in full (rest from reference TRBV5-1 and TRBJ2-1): KAGVTQTPRYLIKTRGQQVTLSCSPISGHRSVSWYQQTPGQGLQFLFEYFSETQRNKGNFPGRFSGRQFSNSRSEMNVSTLELGDSALYLCASSLGGFSYNEQFFGPGTRLTVL.